This T cell receptor beta chain emerged from a study of blood T cell repertoires in COVID-19. Study-wide context: Acute and convalescent COVID-19 specimens originated in the United States, Italy and Spain. Sample material is recorded as cDNA or gDNA derived from T cells, B-cell-depleted T cells, or PBMCs.

This CDR3 has 11 residues. Germline CDR1 is SQVTM and CDR2 is ANQGSEA. Trimming took 4 bases from V and 4 from J, leaving 8 bases between them. Under the authors' procedure: Counts of nucleated cells, estimated from reference gene primer amplification, were obtained. The repertoire was sequenced with immunoSEQ multiplex PCR; TCRdb's copy has only in-frame clones and lacks some. That table supplies the V and J calls and clone size; D and trimming were determined from the DNA. The table has some 330,000 clones, around 87% seen once; the top ten hold approximately 1.9%. The source material was PBMCs or T cells enriched from blood (not recorded which). This clonotype was sampled from a man aged 35 to 55 in a cohort exposed to, infected with or recovered from COVID-19 (not recorded which). The chain uses TRBV29-1 and TRBJ2-7; D remains unclear. The CDR3 DNA is TGCAGCGTTGGTTATCTTTACGAGCAGTACTTC. This codes for CSVGYLYEQYF.